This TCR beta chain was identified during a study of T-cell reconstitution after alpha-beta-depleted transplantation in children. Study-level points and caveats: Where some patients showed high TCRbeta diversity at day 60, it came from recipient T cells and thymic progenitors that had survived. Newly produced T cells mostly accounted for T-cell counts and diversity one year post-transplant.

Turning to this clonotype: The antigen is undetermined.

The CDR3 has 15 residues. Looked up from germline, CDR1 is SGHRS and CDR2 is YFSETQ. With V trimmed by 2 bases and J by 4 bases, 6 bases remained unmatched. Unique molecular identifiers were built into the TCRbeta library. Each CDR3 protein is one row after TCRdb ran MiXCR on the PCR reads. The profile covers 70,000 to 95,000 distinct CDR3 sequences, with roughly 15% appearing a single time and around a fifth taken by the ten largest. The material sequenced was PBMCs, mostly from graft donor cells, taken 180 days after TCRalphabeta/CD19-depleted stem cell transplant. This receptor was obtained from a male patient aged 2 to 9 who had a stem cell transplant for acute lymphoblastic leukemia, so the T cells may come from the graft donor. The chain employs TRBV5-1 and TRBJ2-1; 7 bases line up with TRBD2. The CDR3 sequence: CASSFRGESYNEQFF. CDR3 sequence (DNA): TGCGCCAGCAGCTTCCGGGGGGAATCTTACAATGAGCAGTTCTTC.